One and the same sample provided the 9 T cell receptor beta chains below, sequenced in a study of cytomegalovirus exposure and HLA in healthy donors. The study ran its PCR with 60 Vbeta and 13 Jbeta primers. Repertoires were generated with immunoSEQ multiplex PCR, while TCRdb's copy carries only in-frame clones and drops some. The data hold 150,000 to 200,000 clones, with roughly 82% observed a single time. The sample consisted of PBMCs. These receptors were taken from a woman between 50 and 59 years old in good health and CMV-seronegative.

The chain combines TRBV30 with TRBJ2-3; 11 bases are a match to TRBD2. Germline V gene lookup returns CDR1 GTSNPN and CDR2 SVGIG (reference sequence). After removal of 4 bases from V and 3 bases from J, the junction contained 6 bases not matched to a gene. There are 15 residues in the CDR3. Here the CDR3 reads CAWNSGLAETDTQYF. The CDR3 bases are TGTGCCTGGAATTCGGGACTAGCGGAGACAGATACGCAGTATTTT.

This sequence joins TRBV23-1 and TRBJ2-3, with 7 nucleotides matching TRBD2. Being an ORF, TRBV23-1 has a function that is uncertain. This CDR3 has 19 amino acids. Unmatched junction bases numbered 19, after V lost 4 bases and J lost 3 bases. CDR3 sequence reads: CASSPFQSGTSIRTDTQYF. The CDR3 DNA reads TGCGCCAGCAGTCCATTTCAAAGCGGGACGTCAATTCGAACAGATACGCAGTATTTT.

This chain links TRBV27 with TRBJ2-1; D is undetermined. The V and J ends lost 4 bases and 6 bases respectively, with 10 bases between them. CDR3 size: 13 residues. From germline, CDR1 is MNHEY and CDR2 SMNVEV (reference sequence). CDR3 nucleotide sequence: TGTGCCAGCAGTTCCAGGCCCTTCAATGAGCAGTTCTTC. It is translated as CASSSRPFNEQFF.

This chain uses TRBV7-2 with TRBJ2-2, with TRBD1 matching 9 bases. This CDR3 has 14 amino acids. Looked up from germline, CDR1 is SGHTA and CDR2 is FQGNSA. J was trimmed by 7 bases and V by 8 bases; bases with no gene match: 8. The CDR3 protein is CASLIQGAIGELFF. The DNA for the CDR3 is TGTGCCAGCCTGATACAGGGGGCGATCGGGGAGCTGTTTTTT.

The gene calls are TRBV5-6 and TRBJ1-5, with D maybe TRBD1 (5 bases). V lost 4 bases, J lost 7 bases, and 12 bases lay in between. CDR1 SGHDT and CDR2 YYEEEE come from the germline V gene. The CDR3 sequence is 13 residues long. In nucleotides, the CDR3 is TGTGCCAGCAGCCCTCAGGGTTCGCAGCCCCAGCATTTT. Translating gives CASSPQGSQPQHF.

V and J are TRBV28 and TRBJ1-1, with D possibly TRBD1 on 5 matching bases. There are 14 residues in the CDR3. The germline V and J ends were trimmed by 7 bases and 5 bases, with 17 bases remaining between them. Germline V CDR1 and CDR2: MDHEN, SYDVKM. The DNA of the CDR3 is TGTGCCAGCACCCGGGCCGGGGGAAGAACTGAAGCTTTCTTT. Protein product: CASTRAGGRTEAFF.

The rearrangement uses TRBV4-1 and TRBJ2-2, with TRBD2 as a possible D gene (5 bases). The CDR3 runs to 18 residues. Trimming cost V 0 bases and J 2 bases, with 16 bases left between them. Germline-derived CDR1 and CDR2 are MGHRA and YSYEKL. The CDR3 coding sequence is TGCGCCAGCAGCCAAGACGAGGGATATGGGCCTAACACCGGGGAGCTGTTTTTT. It yields the protein CASSQDEGYGPNTGELFF.

V gene TRBV21-1 combines with J gene TRBJ1-1. TRBV21-1 is an annotated pseudogene. This CDR3 region has 15 residues. CDR3 nucleotides: TGTGCCAGCAGCAAAGCCAACTCTATGAACACTGAAGCTTTCTTT. Translated, it gives CASSKANSMNTEAFF.

This chain uses TRBV2 with TRBJ1-4, with unresolved D. V was clipped by 7 bases and J by 8 bases, with 14 bases between them. This CDR3 region has 13 residues. In germline, CDR1 is SNHLY, CDR2 FYNNEI. In DNA, the CDR3 is TGTGCCAGCAAGGAGTTTACTGAAGAAAAACTGTTTTTT. Translated, it gives CASKEFTEEKLFF.